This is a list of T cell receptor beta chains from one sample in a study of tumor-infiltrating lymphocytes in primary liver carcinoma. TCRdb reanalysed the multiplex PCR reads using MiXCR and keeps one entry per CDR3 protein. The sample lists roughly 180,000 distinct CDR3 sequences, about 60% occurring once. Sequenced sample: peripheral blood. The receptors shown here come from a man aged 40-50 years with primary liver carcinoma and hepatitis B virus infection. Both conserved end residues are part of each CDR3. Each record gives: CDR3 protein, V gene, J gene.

CDR3 protein: CASSSLAGYNEQFF; V gene: TRBV28; J gene: TRBJ2-1
CDR3 protein: CASTRSSYNSPLHF; V gene: TRBV28; J gene: TRBJ1-6
CDR3 protein: CASTVTSGIPGELFF; V gene: TRBV6-1; J gene: TRBJ2-2
CDR3 protein: CASSTPRGGRLTSTDTQYF; V gene: TRBV11-2; J gene: TRBJ2-3
CDR3 protein: CASSLTGTSREQYF; V gene: TRBV6-2/TRBV6-3; J gene: TRBJ2-7
CDR3 protein: CASSLEGGTTDTQYF; V gene: TRBV5-1; J gene: TRBJ2-3
CDR3 protein: CSAEQGDYGYTF; V gene: TRBV29-1; J gene: TRBJ1-2
CDR3 protein: CASSYSGGATNEKLFF; V gene: TRBV6-6; J gene: TRBJ1-4
CDR3 protein: CASSYNAGEGEQYF; V gene: TRBV6-5; J gene: TRBJ2-7
CDR3 protein: CASSLTSGSYEQYF; V gene: TRBV12-3/TRBV12-4; J gene: TRBJ2-7
CDR3 protein: CASSSRTGDPSYSNQSQHF; V gene: TRBV4-1; J gene: TRBJ1-5
CDR3 protein: CASSQEGRDLNDQFF; V gene: TRBV12-3/TRBV12-4; J gene: TRBJ2-1
CDR3 protein: CASSLRTSGISSYNEQFF; V gene: TRBV12-3/TRBV12-4; J gene: TRBJ2-1
CDR3 protein: CSACPEQFF; V gene: TRBV20-1; J gene: TRBJ2-1
CDR3 protein: CASSKTGGDYNGQFF; V gene: TRBV5-1; J gene: TRBJ2-1
CDR3 protein: CASSLPQTDIQYF; V gene: TRBV11-3; J gene: TRBJ2-4
CDR3 protein: CATSDLSRDTGELFF; V gene: TRBV24-1; J gene: TRBJ2-2
CDR3 protein: CAAALGGGRRDNEQFF; V gene: TRBV11-2; J gene: TRBJ2-1
CDR3 protein: CASSSWEGTDTQYF; V gene: TRBV11-2; J gene: TRBJ2-3
CDR3 protein: CASSQAPSGGGNEQFF; V gene: TRBV4-1; J gene: TRBJ2-1
CDR3 protein: CASSSGVNYGYTF; V gene: TRBV5-1; J gene: TRBJ1-2
CDR3 protein: CASSPLAAGETQYF; V gene: TRBV11-1; J gene: TRBJ2-5
CDR3 protein: CASRPGVSADRTLHF; V gene: TRBV6-5; J gene: TRBJ1-6
CDR3 protein: CASSPTGGSNQPQHF; V gene: TRBV5-1; J gene: TRBJ1-5
CDR3 protein: CASSYGGADTQYF; V gene: TRBV6-5; J gene: TRBJ2-3
CDR3 protein: CASSLPTSRPYEQYF; V gene: TRBV11-2; J gene: TRBJ2-7
CDR3 protein: CASSFLAGEQYF; V gene: TRBV12-3/TRBV12-4; J gene: TRBJ2-7
CDR3 protein: CASSLSTGGGYGYTF; V gene: TRBV28; J gene: TRBJ1-2
CDR3 protein: CASSLSSSGANVLTF; V gene: TRBV11-2; J gene: TRBJ2-6
CDR3 protein: CASSPRRAATDTQYF; V gene: TRBV11-2; J gene: TRBJ2-3
CDR3 protein: CASSTGRTGSSDTQYF; V gene: TRBV11-2; J gene: TRBJ2-3
CDR3 protein: CSVKQGSYDEQFF; V gene: TRBV29-1; J gene: TRBJ2-1
CDR3 protein: CASSSWDRGLLGTYNEQFF; V gene: TRBV5-1; J gene: TRBJ2-1
CDR3 protein: CASSSLKGEAQENQYF; V gene: TRBV11-2; J gene: TRBJ2-5
CDR3 protein: CAGRDRTPAGANVLTF; V gene: TRBV30; J gene: TRBJ2-6
CDR3 protein: CASTPPGGGYEQYF; V gene: TRBV5-6; J gene: TRBJ2-7
CDR3 protein: CASSLSGRETHYF; V gene: TRBV11-2; J gene: TRBJ2-5
CDR3 protein: CASSERRVGAQYF; V gene: TRBV10-1; J gene: TRBJ2-3
CDR3 protein: CASGPPAARSYEQYF; V gene: TRBV12-3/TRBV12-4; J gene: TRBJ2-7
CDR3 protein: CASSLGRGAPSSYNEQFF; V gene: TRBV11-2; J gene: TRBJ2-1
CDR3 protein: CASSYSAGRDSTDTQYF; V gene: TRBV6-5; J gene: TRBJ2-3
CDR3 protein: CASSQPARGLKTQYF; V gene: TRBV4-2; J gene: TRBJ2-5
CDR3 protein: CASSLDRGRSHEQYF; V gene: TRBV5-4; J gene: TRBJ2-7
CDR3 protein: CAGSVGQLSHSYEQYF; V gene: TRBV11-3; J gene: TRBJ2-7
CDR3 protein: CASSPGQGARGGELFF; V gene: TRBV11-2; J gene: TRBJ2-2
CDR3 protein: CASSPGGQATEAFF; V gene: TRBV6-6; J gene: TRBJ1-1
CDR3 protein: CASSPPDRSNDQFF; V gene: TRBV11-2; J gene: TRBJ2-1
CDR3 protein: CASSFTGLNYEQYF; V gene: TRBV6-6; J gene: TRBJ2-7
CDR3 protein: CASNPNGRVAYGYTF; V gene: TRBV6-5; J gene: TRBJ1-2
CDR3 protein: CASSWGDARGTDTQYF; V gene: TRBV11-2; J gene: TRBJ2-3
CDR3 protein: CASSFGLASSEQYF; V gene: TRBV10-1; J gene: TRBJ2-7
CDR3 protein: CASSLPGTGTYEQYF; V gene: TRBV7-8; J gene: TRBJ2-7
CDR3 protein: CSVITGGSPYEQYF; V gene: TRBV29-1; J gene: TRBJ2-7